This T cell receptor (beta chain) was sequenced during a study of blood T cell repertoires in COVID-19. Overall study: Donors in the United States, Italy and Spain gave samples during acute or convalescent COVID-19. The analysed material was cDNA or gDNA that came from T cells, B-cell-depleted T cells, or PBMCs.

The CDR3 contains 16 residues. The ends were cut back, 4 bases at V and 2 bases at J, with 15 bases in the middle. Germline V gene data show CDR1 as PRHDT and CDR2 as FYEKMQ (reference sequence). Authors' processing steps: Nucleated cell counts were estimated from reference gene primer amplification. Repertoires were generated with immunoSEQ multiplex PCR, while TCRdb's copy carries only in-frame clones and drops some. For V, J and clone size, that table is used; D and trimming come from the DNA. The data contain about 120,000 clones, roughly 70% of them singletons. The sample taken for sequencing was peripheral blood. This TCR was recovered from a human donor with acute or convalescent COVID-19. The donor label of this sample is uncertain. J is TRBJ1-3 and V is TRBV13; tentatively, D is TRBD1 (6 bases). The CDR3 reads CASSSNRDGPGNTIYF. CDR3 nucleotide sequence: TGTGCCAGCAGCTCTAACAGGGACGGGCCTGGAAACACCATATATTTT.